This TCR beta chain stems from a study of PD-L1 blockade in urothelial cancer. The wider study: At 3 weeks after treatment start (second dose) and again at 6 weeks, blood was analyzed. Each blood sample yielded a median of around 150,000 T cells.

Time point described: peripheral blood 6 weeks after treatment start. Locally advanced or metastatic urothelial carcinoma affected all patients. Study-wide results and caveats: Greater 3-week expansion of tumor-associated blood clones was recorded for durable-benefit patients.

With regard to this clone: Its antigen is as yet unknown.

Sequencing was performed with immunoSEQ multiplex PCR; in TCRdb, only in-frame clones are kept and a portion is missing. The sample yields roughly 100,000 clones, 75% to 90% seen once. CDR1 ENHRY and CDR2 SYGVKD come from the germline V gene. The CDR3 runs to 14 residues. Trimming took off 10 bases at V and 4 bases at J, with 19 bases between the two ends. Sample: PBMCs, taken around atezolizumab (anti-PD-L1) treatment. This sequence originates from a man between 70 and 80 years old with urothelial cancer. The rearrangement links TRBV10-3 to TRBJ1-2; D perhaps matches TRBD1 (6 bases). Here the CDR3 reads CASQGIYSIYGYTF. DNA for the CDR3: TGTGCCAGTCAGGGGATCTATTCCATCTATGGCTACACCTTC.